This TCR beta chain was identified in a study of T cells in Graves' hyperthyroidism and ophthalmopathy (dated by TCRdb to between 2017 and 2020). The study in broad terms: To identify distinguishing TCR V-J signatures, a discovery cohort of some 100 patients was used, comprising 43 with Graves' ophthalmopathy and 55 to 65 with stable Graves' hyperthyroidism. Prospective prediction of ophthalmopathy was tested in an independent validation cohort consisting of about 20 hyperthyroidism patients and 17 patients who later progressed to ophthalmopathy. The 90 or so discovery patients were randomly split 7:3 into training and test sets. In more than 5 Graves' hyperthyroidism patients, the study also compared T-cell repertoires from thyroid tissue with T-cell repertoires from blood. After sampling, hyperthyroidism patients received methimazole starting at 30 mg daily, and ophthalmopathy patients received high-dose intravenous methylprednisolone. According to the paper, TCR Vbeta CDR3 sequencing was carried out on some 140 peripheral blood samples, which came from under 50 ophthalmopathy, around 74 hyperthyroidism and 17 progressor patients. Beyond this particular receptor, the publication reports: In validation, the model predicted progression to ophthalmopathy a median of about 6 months before onset, with about 64% sensitivity and 72.22% specificity. No statistical method was used to set the sample size in advance, and investigators knew the group allocation. A model built on a 13 V-J signature distinguished ophthalmopathy from stable hyperthyroidism, reaching around 87% sensitivity and 81.08% specificity in cross-validation and 80%/75% in testing. Blood samples also contained most of the expanded thyroid clonotypes (frequency above 0.001), which suggests that blood repertoires may reflect thyroid immune responses.

Deletion took 3 bases off V and 5 bases off J, with a span of 10 bases between the germline ends. In the germline V gene (reference sequence), CDR1 corresponds to LNHDA and CDR2 to SQIVND. Reading from cysteine to phenylalanine, the CDR3 counts 13 amino acids. The DNA shown is the 39-base CDR3, in frame from base 1. Amplification of TCR beta CDR3 regions was carried out from RNA transcripts. A first-round RT-PCR of the TCR CDR3 used the HTBI primer set with the Qiagen OneStep RT-PCR kit. The libraries were constructed in a second round of multiplex PCR and then size-selected and purified. Paired-end sequencing of the libraries was performed with 100 bp reads on an Illumina HiSeq2000. As for how the authors treated the data: SOAPnuke was used to process the raw data, with reads discarded if the reads contained adapters or uncalled bases, had a mean Phred below 15, or lacked an exact constant-primer or identifier match. COPE v1.2.5 was used to merge the high-quality paired reads, and each unique nucleotide sequence was defined as a clonotype. Clonotypes were aligned to IMGT TRBV, TRBD and TRBJ reference segments using MiTCR v1.1. The analysis included only V-J combinations with a frequency above 0.0001, which together covered roughly 99% of the repertoires. A TCS score was defined as the ratio between F50 (clonal expansion) and ExV (chaos), using BLOSUM62-based TCRdist between CDR3 peptides within each V-J. Welch's t-statistics and random forest reduced 450 to 600 V-J features to roughly 13, which were used in a naive Bayes classifier (R e1071). TCRdb cleaned the public reads at Q25 with fastp, built clones with MiXCR and kept in-frame beta chains. Each CDR3 protein gets just one entry, which takes the most common genes and DNA from the rows behind it. The V and J calls shown here were made by TCRdb, not taken from the authors' results. The sample records hundreds of thousands of distinct CDR3 sequences, 46% of which are singletons. 8% to 8.5% of the sample lies in the top ten.

Graves' hyperthyroidism was defined as stable when no progression to ophthalmopathy occurred over 18 months of follow-up. Hyperthyroidism patients were newly diagnosed, with disease duration under 2 months, and aged 18 to 65 years. Any patient with an uncontrolled infection, another autoimmune disease, pregnancy or lactation was excluded. Diagnoses were based on clinical symptoms, serum thyroxine and TRAb, thyroid ultrasound and orbital computed tomography. Total RNA was extracted using Trizol reagent, and RNA quality was assessed on an Agilent 2100 Bioanalyzer. The table lists this clonotype with many counts. The antigen it binds to is not known. The input lacks base qualities; no much larger clone sits a single base away.

This clonotype originated in a woman aged 18-29 years with Graves' hyperthyroidism. Donor details come from another sample of the same person, matched by shared clones. The sequence is built from TRBV19 and TRBJ2-5; the D segment cannot be called with confidence. The material sequenced was peripheral blood or thyroid tissue (not recorded which). The DNA is TGTGCCAGTAGTATGTCCTATCCGGAGACCCAGTACTTC. Protein translation: CASSMSYPETQYF.